This TCR beta chain stems from a study of blood T cell repertoires in COVID-19. In its sample, this clone was seen once. The V end was cut by 3 bases, the J end by 2 bases, with 11 bases between. This CDR3 spans 15 amino acids. CDR1 is LGHDT, CDR2 YNNKEL, per germline (reference sequence). Sequencing used immunoSEQ multiplex PCR; TCRdb keeps in-frame clones, though not all of them. Of 150,000 to 200,000 clones in the sample, over 75% were seen once. Sequenced input: peripheral blood. The V gene is TRBV3-1 (or the pseudogene TRBV3-2), the J gene TRBJ1-3; maybe TRBD1 (6 bases). The origin of this receptor is a man aged 50 or older with acute or convalescent COVID-19. The CDR3 DNA is TGTGCCAGCAGCCACACTAGGGGGACTGGAAACACCATATATTTT. Protein sequence: CASSHTRGTGNTIYF.